This is a list of T cell receptor beta chains from one sample in a study of blood T cells in healthy people across ages. Each CDR3 protein gets one entry after TCRdb re-called the 5' RACE reads with MiXCR. This table holds some 1,800,000 distinct CDR3 sequences, 39% found once. Sample: blood. Receptors originate from a human donor in good health. CDR3s include the opening cysteine and the closing phenylalanine or tryptophan. The D gene is left open where the match is weak. A clone size is listed for some rows: how often the clone was seen (once, few, many), or a class if it is expanded.

TRBJ2-4 . . TRBV29-1 TGCAGCGTTGAAGATCTGGCAGGGGCCGACTATGTGCAGTACTTC CSVEDLAGADYVQYF
TRBJ2-2 . once TRBV12-3/TRBV12-4 TGTGCCAGCAGCCTTCACAGGGCCCCTAACACCGGGGAGCTGTTTTTT CASSLHRAPNTGELFF
TRBJ2-6 TRBD1 few TRBV7-9 TGTGCCAGCAGCTCGACAGGGATTGGTGGGGCCAACGTCCTGACTTTC CASSSTGIGGANVLTF
TRBJ1-4 TRBD1 few TRBV3-1 TGTGCCAGCAGCCAACGGACAGGGAAACTGTTTTTT CASSQRTGKLFF
TRBJ1-1 . . TRBV6-1 TGTGCCAGCGGAGATTGGGGACACGAGAACACTGAAGCTTTCTTT CASGDWGHENTEAFF
TRBJ2-3 . . TRBV9 TGTGCCAGCAGCGTACACGGGGGCGGGTATACAGATACGCAGTATTTT CASSVHGGGYTDTQYF
TRBJ2-4 TRBD1 . TRBV5-6 TGTGCCAGCAGCTTAAAAATCCCATCGGGACAGAAAAACATTCAGTACTTC CASSLKIPSGQKNIQYF
TRBJ1-5 . few TRBV2 TGTGCCAGCATGGACGACAGGAACTCCTATGGTCGGCCCCAGCATTTT CASMDDRNSYGRPQHF
TRBJ2-1 TRBD2 . TRBV4-1 TGCGCCAGCAGCCAAGTCAGACTAGCGGGGGGCGGCTACAATGAGCAGTTCTTC CASSQVRLAGGGYNEQFF
TRBJ2-5 TRBD1 . TRBV30 TGTGCCTGGAGTGCTCCACGGACAGGGGGCGAGGAGACCCGGTACTTC CAWSAPRTGGEETRYF
TRBJ1-2 . . TRBV7-9 TGTGCCAGCAACTTGTTTGAGAGACTCTATAGCTACACCTTC CASNLFERLYSYTF
TRBJ2-4 . few TRBV7-2 TGTGCCAGCAGCTTACCCCAATTTACACCATTAGCCAAAAACATTCAGTACTTC CASSLPQFTPLAKNIQYF
TRBJ2-7 . few TRBV7-2 TGTGCCAGCAGGGTATACAATGAGCAGTACTTC CASRVYNEQYF
TRBJ1-4 TRBD1 . TRBV4-3 TGCGCCAGCAGCCAAGGACAGGGATATGTTGAAAAACTGTTTTTT CASSQGQGYVEKLFF
TRBJ2-3 . . TRBV4-3 TGCGCCAGCAGTCGAAGAATGGGCATTAGCACAGATACGCAGTATTTT CASSRRMGISTDTQYF
TRBJ1-5 . . TRBV12-3/TRBV12-4 TGTGCCAGCAGTTTAACAGAGCAACAGCCCCAGCATTTT CASSLTEQQPQHF
TRBJ2-1 . . TRBV7-2 TGTGCCAGCAGCTCCTCCAAGGGGTTGAGTGAGCAGTTCTTC CASSSSKGLSEQFF
TRBJ1-2 . few TRBV29-1 TGCAGCGCCGCGGGGGCAGGGCCGTCGGCGTTCTATGGCTACACCTTC CSAAGAGPSAFYGYTF
TRBJ2-7 TRBD2 . TRBV29-1 TGCAGCGTCCTGAAGCTAGCGGGGGCCTGTGACGAGCAGTACTTC CSVLKLAGACDEQYF
TRBJ2-1 TRBD2 . TRBV28 TGTGCCAGCAGGCTCGGGGGGGCCTATAATGAGCAGTTCTTC CASRLGGAYNEQFF
TRBJ1-1 TRBD1 few TRBV5-1 TGCGCCAGCAGCTTTGGCAGGGGGTCCCCTGAAGCTTTCTTT CASSFGRGSPEAFF
TRBJ1-2 TRBD1 few TRBV2 TGTGCCAGCAGTGCCTTGAGGACAGGCGTTACTAACTATGGCCACACCTTC CASSALRTGVTNYGHTF
TRBJ1-2 . . TRBV25-1 TGTGCCAGCAGTGAATATAGGGTACAGCTGAATGGCTACACCTTC CASSEYRVQLNGYTF
TRBJ1-1 . few TRBV12-3/TRBV12-4 TGTGCCAGCAGTTCACACTTTGGGCCTGAAGCTTTCTTT CASSSHFGPEAFF
TRBJ2-5 . once TRBV11-2 TGTGCCAGCAGCGACTATGAGGAGACCCCGTACTTC CASSDYEETPYF
TRBJ2-1 TRBD2 . TRBV29-1 TGCAGCGTTGGTCGGGGACTAGGGGCCTATGGGCAGTTCTTC CSVGRGLGAYGQFF
TRBJ2-7 . . TRBV11-2 TGTGCCAGCAGCTTCGGACAGGGAGGGGACTACTACGAGCAGTACTTC CASSFGQGGDYYEQYF
TRBJ2-7 TRBD1 . TRBV3-1 TGTGCCAGCAGGGGCATCTCCGGGACAGCAAAGTACTTC CASRGISGTAKYF
TRBJ1-1 . . TRBV29-1 TGCAGCGTTGCTGCGCTACAGTTGAACACTGAAGCTTTCTTT CSVAALQLNTEAFF
TRBJ2-5 . . TRBV2 TGCGCCAGCTTATCCGGGGGCCCAGAGACCCAGTACTTC CASLSGGPETQYF
TRBJ2-5 . . TRBV7-2 TGTGCCAGCAGCTTAAGCGGGTGGATAGAGACCCAGTACTTC CASSLSGWIETQYF
TRBJ1-1 . few TRBV5-1 TGTGCCAGCAGTTTACCGACAGGGAACACTGAAGCTTTCTTT CASSLPTGNTEAFF
TRBJ2-5 TRBD1 . TRBV27 TGTGCCAGCAGTTATTATACAGGGGTCCAAGAGACCCAGTACTTC CASSYYTGVQETQYF
TRBJ1-1 . . TRBV25-1 TGTGCCAGCAGTGACGGTTTCTTGGGCACTGAAGCTTTCTTT CASSDGFLGTEAFF
TRBJ2-7 . few TRBV2 TGTGCCAGGGGGACGACCGCCTACGAGCAGTACTTC CARGTTAYEQYF
TRBJ1-2 . . TRBV7-2 TGTGCCTGCAGCTTATCAGGGGCGGGGTTTGGCTACACCTTC CACSLSGAGFGYTF
TRBJ1-4 . . TRBV7-9 TGTGCCAGCAGCTTAGCAGGAATGCCTAATGAAAAACTGTTTTTT CASSLAGMPNEKLFF
TRBJ2-5 TRBD2 . TRBV11-2 TGTGCCAGCAGCTTAGGTTCGGCGGGGGTCGAGACCCAGTACTTC CASSLGSAGVETQYF
TRBJ1-1 . . TRBV9 TGTGCCAGCAGCGTAGAGTCCAGGAACACTGAAGCTTTCTTT CASSVESRNTEAFF
TRBJ2-5 TRBD2 . TRBV20-1 TGCAGTGCATCGGGGCTAGCGGGGGCCCACACCGACCAAGAGACCCAGTACTTC CSASGLAGAHTDQETQYF
TRBJ2-1 . . TRBV21-1 TGTGCCAGCAGCAAAGCGGGGAAGGCGGGGGGGTACAATGAGCAGTTCTTC CASSKAGKAGGYNEQFF
TRBJ2-7 . few TRBV7-9 TGTGCCAGCAGCTCCCCCTCTTCGAACGAGCAGTACTTC CASSSPSSNEQYF
TRBJ2-7 . . TRBV6-5 TGTGCCAGCAGTTACAGGGGGTTACCTTCCTACGAGCAGTACTTC CASSYRGLPSYEQYF
TRBJ1-5 . . TRBV7-2 TGTGCCAGCAGCTTCCAGGGGCGCGGAGTCCAGCCCCAGCATTTT CASSFQGRGVQPQHF
TRBJ1-2 TRBD1 few TRBV10-3 TGTGCCATCAGTGAGTCGGAGACAGGGGGCGGAAGGGACTATGGCTACACCTTC CAISESETGGGRDYGYTF
TRBJ1-2 . . TRBV12-3/TRBV12-4 TGTGCCAGCAGTCCCGGGACACTCTTCGGGAACACCTTC CASSPGTLFGNTF
TRBJ2-5 . few TRBV20-1 TGCAGTGCTGAGGCCGGGGCACTCCAAGAGACCCAGTACTTC CSAEAGALQETQYF
TRBJ2-1 . . TRBV20-1 TGCAGTGCTAGAGCTCCGGGGGGCCTCTCCTACAATGAGCAGTTCTTC CSARAPGGLSYNEQFF
TRBJ2-2 . few TRBV9 TGTGCCAGCAGCGTAGGGGGAGGACTATACACCGGGGAGCTGTTTTTT CASSVGGGLYTGELFF
TRBJ2-5 . . TRBV7-2 TGTGCCAGCAGCTTATATGACAGCTACCAAGAGACCCAGTACTTC CASSLYDSYQETQYF
TRBJ2-7 . . TRBV3-1 TGTGCCAGCAGCTCTCGGGGTGTCGGGTACGAGCAGTACTTC CASSSRGVGYEQYF
TRBJ2-5 . few TRBV29-1 TGCAGCGTTGAAGAAAAGGGTCCAGAAGAGACCCAGTACTTC CSVEEKGPEETQYF
TRBJ1-2 . . TRBV5-5 TGTGCCAGCAGCTTGACGGTGGACCTACGAGACTATGGCTACACCTTC CASSLTVDLRDYGYTF
TRBJ1-4 . . TRBV9 TGTGCCAGCAGCGTAGTCGATAATGAAAAACTGTTTTTT CASSVVDNEKLFF
TRBJ2-7 . . TRBV6-2/TRBV6-3 TGTGCCAGCAGTTACTCGGCCTTCGCCGGCGAGCAGTACTTC CASSYSAFAGEQYF
TRBJ1-2 TRBD1 few TRBV3-1 TGTGCCAGCAGCACCCGGGACAGGACCTATGGCTACACCTTC CASSTRDRTYGYTF
TRBJ2-3 . . TRBV25-1 TGTGCCAGCAGTGAGCTAACGACAGATACGCAGTATTTT CASSELTTDTQYF
TRBJ2-1 TRBD1 . TRBV20-1 TGCAGTGCTAGAGATACCGGGACAGGGGTCCACAATGAGCAGTTCTTC CSARDTGTGVHNEQFF
TRBJ2-1 TRBD2 once TRBV11-1 TGTGCCAGCAGCTTCAGAGGGCTAGCGGGGGTCAATGAGCAGTTCTTC CASSFRGLAGVNEQFF